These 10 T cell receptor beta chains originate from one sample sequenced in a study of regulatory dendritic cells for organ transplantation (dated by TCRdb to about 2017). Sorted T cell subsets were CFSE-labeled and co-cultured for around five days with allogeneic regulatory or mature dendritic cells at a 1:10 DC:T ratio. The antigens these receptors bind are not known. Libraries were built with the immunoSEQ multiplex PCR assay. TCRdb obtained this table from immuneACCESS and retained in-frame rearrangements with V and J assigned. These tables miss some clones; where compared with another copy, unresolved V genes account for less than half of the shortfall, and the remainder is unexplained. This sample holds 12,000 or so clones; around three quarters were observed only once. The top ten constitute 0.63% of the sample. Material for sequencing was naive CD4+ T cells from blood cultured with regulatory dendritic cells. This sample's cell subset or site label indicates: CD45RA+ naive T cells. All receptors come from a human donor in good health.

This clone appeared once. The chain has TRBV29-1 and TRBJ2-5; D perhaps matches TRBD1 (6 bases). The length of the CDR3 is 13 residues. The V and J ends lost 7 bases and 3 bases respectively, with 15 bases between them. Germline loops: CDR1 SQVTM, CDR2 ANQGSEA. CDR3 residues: CSGHGQPKETQYF. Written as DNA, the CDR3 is TGCAGCGGCCACGGACAGCCTAAAGAGACCCAGTACTTC.

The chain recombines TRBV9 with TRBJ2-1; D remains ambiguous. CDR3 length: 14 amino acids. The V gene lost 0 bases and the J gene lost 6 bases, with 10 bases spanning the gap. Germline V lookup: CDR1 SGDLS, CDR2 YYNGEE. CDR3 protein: CASSVDAVTNEQFF. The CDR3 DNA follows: TGTGCCAGCAGCGTAGACGCAGTCACCAATGAGCAGTTCTTC.

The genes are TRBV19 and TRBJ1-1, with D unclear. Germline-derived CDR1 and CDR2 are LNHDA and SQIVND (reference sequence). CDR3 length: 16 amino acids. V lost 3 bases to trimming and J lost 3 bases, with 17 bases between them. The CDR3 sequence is CASSIRGGRVDTEAFF. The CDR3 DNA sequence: TGTGCCAGTAGTATTAGAGGAGGGCGAGTAGACACTGAAGCTTTCTTT.

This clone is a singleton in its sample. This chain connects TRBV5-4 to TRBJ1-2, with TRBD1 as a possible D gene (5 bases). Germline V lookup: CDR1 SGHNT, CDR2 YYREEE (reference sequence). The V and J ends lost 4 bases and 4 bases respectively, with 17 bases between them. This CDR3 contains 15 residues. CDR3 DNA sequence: TGTGCCAGCAGCCCTGGGGGGGGTTTGGGCTATGGCTACACCTTC. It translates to CASSPGGGLGYGYTF.

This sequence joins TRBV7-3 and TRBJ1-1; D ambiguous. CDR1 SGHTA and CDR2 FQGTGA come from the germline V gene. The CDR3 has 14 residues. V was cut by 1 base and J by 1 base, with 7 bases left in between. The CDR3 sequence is CASSLIGRNTEAFF. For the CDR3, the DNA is TGTGCCAGCAGCTTAATCGGGAGGAACACTGAAGCTTTCTTT.

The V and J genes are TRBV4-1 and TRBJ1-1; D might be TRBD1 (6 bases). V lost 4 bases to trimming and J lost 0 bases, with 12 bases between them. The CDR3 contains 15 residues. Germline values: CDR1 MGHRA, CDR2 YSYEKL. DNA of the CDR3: TGCGCCAGCAGCCGACAGGAGATCATGAACACTGAAGCTTTCTTT. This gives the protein CASSRQEIMNTEAFF.

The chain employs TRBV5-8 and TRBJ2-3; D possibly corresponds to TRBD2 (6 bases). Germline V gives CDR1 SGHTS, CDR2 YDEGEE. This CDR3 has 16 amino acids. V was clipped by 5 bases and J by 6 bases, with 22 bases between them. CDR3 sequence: CASSPSRGSTGDTQYF. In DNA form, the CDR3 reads TGTGCCAGCAGTCCCAGCCGGGGGAGTACCGGGGATACGCAGTATTTT.

In nucleotides, the CDR3 is TGTGCCAGCAGTCTGGGACTAGCGAATAGGAACACCGGGGAGCTGTTTTTT. This gives the protein CASSLGLANRNTGELFF. V gene TRBV27 combines with J gene TRBJ2-2; 10 nucleotides line up with TRBD2. The germline V gene encodes CDR1 MNHEY and CDR2 SMNVEV (reference sequence). The ends lost 5 bases at V and 1 base at J; junction bases unmatched: 7. The CDR3 length is 17 residues.

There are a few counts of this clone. DNA for the CDR3: TGCAGCGTTCCCCGGACTAGCTCGTACAATGAGCAGTTCTTC. Encoded protein: CSVPRTSSYNEQFF. The rearrangement links TRBV29-1 to TRBJ2-1, with TRBD2 identical over 8 bases. The germline V gene has CDR1 SQVTM and CDR2 ANQGSEA. The trim removed 5 bases at V and 4 bases at J, leaving 7 bases unmatched. The CDR3 consists of 14 residues.

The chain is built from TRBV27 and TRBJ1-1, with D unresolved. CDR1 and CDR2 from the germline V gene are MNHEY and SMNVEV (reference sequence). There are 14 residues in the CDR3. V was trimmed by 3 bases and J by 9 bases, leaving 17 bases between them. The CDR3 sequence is CASSFVVGREKAFF. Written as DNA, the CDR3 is TGTGCCAGCAGTTTCGTGGTTGGCCGGGAGAAAGCTTTCTTT.